Sequencing of this TCR beta chain was carried out in a study of shared clonotypes between healthy human individuals. Across the whole study: Aged 18 to 49, the donors were a couple of women and a few men.

Germline assignment: CDR1 SGHTA and CDR2 FQGTGA. V was cut by 2 bases and J by 0 bases, with 7 bases left in between. The CDR3 is 15 amino acids. Notes on this clone: What it recognizes is unknown. A read error is likely here: a far larger clone is one base away.

Data came from immunoSEQ multiplex PCR; TCRdb stores just in-frame clones and leaves some out. The table has about 480,000 clones, more than 65% seen once. Points from the study as a whole: Collection of samples was limited to blood; tissue repertoires likely differ.

The TCR comes from a woman aged 40 to 55 in good health. Some clones in this sample may be carry-over from other donors' samples. Sequenced input: PBMCs. The chain carries TRBV7-3 and TRBJ2-2; TRBD1 is a possible D gene (5 bases). CDR3 in DNA: TGTGCCAGCAGCTTATTGACAGCGAACACCGGGGAGCTGTTTTTT. This translates into CASSLLTANTGELFF.